Listed here are 4 T cell receptor beta chains from one sample, sequenced in a study of blood T cell repertoires in COVID-19. Assay: immunoSEQ multiplex PCR; the TCRdb copy retains only in-frame clones and omits some. The sample carries about 350,000 clones, 88% recorded once. Sequenced input: PBMCs or T cells enriched from blood (not recorded which). The receptors come from a woman aged 25 to 39 who had been exposed to COVID-19.

The J gene is TRBJ1-2, the V gene TRBV12-3 or TRBV12-4, with a weak D call TRBD1 (5 bases). Trimming removed 6 bases at V and 4 bases at J, with 12 bases between. The CDR3 runs to 13 residues. CDR3 in amino acids: CASSTQGFYGYTF. The CDR3 coding sequence is TGTGCCAGCAGCACCCAGGGTTTCTATGGCTACACCTTC.

The V and J genes are TRBV7-2 and TRBJ2-7; a weak D match, TRBD1 (5 bases). Between the trimmed V and J ends, which lost 2 bases and 0 bases, there was a span of 8 bases. The CDR3 is 14 residues long. Per the germline V gene, CDR1 is SGHTA and CDR2 is FQGNSA. CDR3 sequence: CASSLRQSSYEQYF. The CDR3 DNA is TGTGCCAGCAGCTTACGACAGAGCTCCTACGAGCAGTACTTC.

This clone was observed a few times. The rearrangement links TRBV5-1 to TRBJ2-7, with 7 nucleotides matching TRBD2. Germline assignment: CDR1 SGHRS and CDR2 YFSETQ. The CDR3 is 15 amino acids. V shed 1 base and J 4 bases; nucleotides not matched to a gene: 8. The CDR3 DNA follows: TGCGCCAGCAGCTTGATTGAGGGAGGGGAATACGAGCAGTACTTC. Translated: CASSLIEGGEYEQYF.

V and J are TRBV27 and TRBJ1-5, with TRBD1 identical over 8 bases. Trimming removed 4 bases from V and 4 bases from J; junction bases left unmatched: 9. This CDR3 spans 16 amino acids. Looked up from germline, CDR1 is MNHEY and CDR2 is SMNVEV (reference sequence). This CDR3 reads CASSSRTGSENQPQHF. As DNA, the CDR3 is TGTGCCAGCAGTTCTAGGACAGGGTCGGAAAATCAGCCCCAGCATTTT.